Sequencing of this T cell receptor (beta chain) was carried out in a study of cytomegalovirus exposure and HLA in healthy donors. Across the study: The study's early data release held 75 million to 95 million unique TCRs from HLA-typed donors.

General study findings and limits: HLA alleles showed associations with 15,000 to 20,000 TCR beta sequences in a later analysis, at a 0.05 false discovery rate. As a later analysis showed, a missense DCLRE1C variant was linked to trimming of TCR beta V- and J-genes.

In nominal health when sampled, donors likely had unrecorded immune exposures nonetheless. This CDR3 comprises 13 residues. The V gene lost 3 bases and the J gene lost 8 bases, with 13 bases spanning the gap. Germline V CDR1 and CDR2: SGHTA, FQGTGA. It was with 60 Vbeta and 13 Jbeta primers that the PCR ran. Measured with immunoSEQ multiplex PCR; TCRdb has only the in-frame clones, and not every one. The profile shows fewer than 85,000 clones, 78% of them singletons. This clone occurred a few times. Its matching antigen is unknown. The sequenced material came from PBMCs. The clonotype originates from a young man in good health and CMV-seropositive. V and J are TRBV7-3 and TRBJ1-2; D is perhaps TRBD1 (6 bases). This CDR3 is CASSFFQGQGYTF. The CDR3 DNA sequence: TGTGCCAGCAGCTTCTTCCAGGGACAAGGCTACACCTTC.